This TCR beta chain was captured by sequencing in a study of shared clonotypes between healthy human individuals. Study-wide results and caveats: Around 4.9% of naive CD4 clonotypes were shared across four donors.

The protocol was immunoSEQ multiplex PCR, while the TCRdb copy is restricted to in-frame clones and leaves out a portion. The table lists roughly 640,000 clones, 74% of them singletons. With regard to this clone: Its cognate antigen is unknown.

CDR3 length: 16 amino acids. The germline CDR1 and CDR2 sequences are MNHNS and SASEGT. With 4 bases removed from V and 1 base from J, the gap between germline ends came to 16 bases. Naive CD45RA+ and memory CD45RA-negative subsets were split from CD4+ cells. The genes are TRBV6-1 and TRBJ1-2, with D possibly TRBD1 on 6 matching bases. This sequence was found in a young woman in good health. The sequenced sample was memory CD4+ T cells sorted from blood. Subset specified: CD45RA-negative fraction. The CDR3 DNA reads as TGTGCCAGCAGTGTCTCCGGGACAAAGTTTAACTATGGCTACACCTTC. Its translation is CASSVSGTKFNYGYTF.